These T cell receptor beta chains were read from a single sample in a study of OX40 agonist ivuxolimab in advanced cancers. Some clones are missing from TCRdb's copy, which holds only in-frame ones; the method was immunoSEQ multiplex PCR. This sample has roughly 64,000 clones, with around 80% found just once. This specimen consisted of CD4+ or CD8+ T cells sorted from blood, obtained in a trial of the OX40 agonist ivuxolimab. These receptors came from an adult with an advanced solid tumor such as melanoma, head and neck, liver or kidney cancer. CDR3s include the opening cysteine and the closing phenylalanine or tryptophan. D genes are given only for firm matches. Size tells how often a clone was seen (once, few, many) or the class of an expanded clone, and some rows leave it out.

j_gene: TRBJ1-2; v_gene: TRBV4-2; d_gene: -; abundance: many; CDR3nt: TGTGCCAGCAGCCCCGGGAGCTATGGCTACACCTTC; CDR3aa: CASSPGSYGYTF
j_gene: TRBJ2-7; v_gene: TRBV5-1; d_gene: TRBD1; abundance: -; CDR3nt: TGCGCCAGCAGCTTGGATCGGACAGGGGGCTTAAAGCAGTACTTC; CDR3aa: CASSLDRTGGLKQYF
j_gene: TRBJ2-1; v_gene: TRBV29-1; d_gene: TRBD2; abundance: -; CDR3nt: TGCAGCGTTTGTATAGCGGGGCGTTACAATGAGCAGTTCTTC; CDR3aa: CSVCIAGRYNEQFF
j_gene: TRBJ1-1; v_gene: TRBV7-2; d_gene: -; abundance: -; CDR3nt: TGTGCCAGCAGCAAGCGACGGGATTCTGAAGCTTTCTTT; CDR3aa: CASSKRRDSEAFF
j_gene: TRBJ1-5; v_gene: TRBV11-3; d_gene: -; abundance: -; CDR3nt: TGTGCCAGCAGCCGAGGCGTCGAGTCGCCCCAGCATTTT; CDR3aa: CASSRGVESPQHF
j_gene: TRBJ2-3; v_gene: TRBV5-8; d_gene: TRBD2; abundance: -; CDR3nt: TGTGCCATCGCTAGCGGGAGGGACCTGGATACGCAGTATTTT; CDR3aa: CAIASGRDLDTQYF
j_gene: TRBJ2-5; v_gene: TRBV18; d_gene: TRBD2; abundance: -; CDR3nt: TGTGCCAGCTCACCGGGACTAGCGGGATTAGAGACCCAGTACTTC; CDR3aa: CASSPGLAGLETQYF
j_gene: TRBJ2-7; v_gene: TRBV9; d_gene: -; abundance: -; CDR3nt: TGTGCCAGCAGCACGGTCCTGGGGGGTGACGAGCAGTACTTC; CDR3aa: CASSTVLGGDEQYF
j_gene: TRBJ1-2; v_gene: TRBV29-1; d_gene: -; abundance: -; CDR3nt: TGCAGCGTTGCCCGGGGGGGCGGAGGAAACTATGGCTACACCTTC; CDR3aa: CSVARGGGGNYGYTF
j_gene: TRBJ2-1; v_gene: TRBV4-2; d_gene: TRBD2; abundance: -; CDR3nt: TGTGCCAGCAGCCAAGAGGCGGGGGGAAATTACAATGAGCAGTTCTTC; CDR3aa: CASSQEAGGNYNEQFF
j_gene: TRBJ1-6; v_gene: TRBV4-2; d_gene: -; abundance: few; CDR3nt: TGTGCCAGCAGCCAAGAATCCTCACAGAATTCACCCCTCCACTTT; CDR3aa: CASSQESSQNSPLHF
j_gene: TRBJ2-5; v_gene: TRBV5-1; d_gene: -; abundance: -; CDR3nt: TGCGCCAGCAGCTCTTTGACATTTAGAGAGACCCAGTACTTC; CDR3aa: CASSSLTFRETQYF
j_gene: TRBJ2-1; v_gene: TRBV7-9; d_gene: -; abundance: -; CDR3nt: TGTGCCAGCAGCTTAGCGGGGGCCACCTATACTACCAATGAGCAGTTCTTC; CDR3aa: CASSLAGATYTTNEQFF
j_gene: TRBJ1-6; v_gene: TRBV2; d_gene: TRBD1; abundance: -; CDR3nt: TGTGCCAGCAGTCGACAGGGGGCGAGTGATAATTCACCCCTCCACTTT; CDR3aa: CASSRQGASDNSPLHF
j_gene: TRBJ2-1; v_gene: TRBV11-2; d_gene: TRBD2; abundance: -; CDR3nt: TGTGCCAGCAGGTACGGGACTAGCGGGGGAGCAACCTACAATGAGCAGTTCTTC; CDR3aa: CASRYGTSGGATYNEQFF
j_gene: TRBJ2-7; v_gene: TRBV4-2; d_gene: TRBD2; abundance: few; CDR3nt: TGTGCCAGCAGGCGGGAGGGCTCCTACGAGCAGTACTTC; CDR3aa: CASRREGSYEQYF
j_gene: TRBJ1-5; v_gene: TRBV18; d_gene: TRBD1; abundance: -; CDR3nt: TGTGCCAGCTCTACCGTAGGACAGGGGACCCAAAAGCCCCAGCATTTT; CDR3aa: CASSTVGQGTQKPQHF
j_gene: TRBJ1-2; v_gene: TRBV19; d_gene: -; abundance: -; CDR3nt: TGTGCCTCTACCCGGGAAGGGCTCAACTATGGCTACACCTTC; CDR3aa: CASTREGLNYGYTF
j_gene: TRBJ2-5; v_gene: TRBV7-2; d_gene: TRBD2; abundance: -; CDR3nt: TGTGCCAGCAGCTTAGGGGGACTAGCGGGAGAACAAGAGACCCAGTACTTC; CDR3aa: CASSLGGLAGEQETQYF
j_gene: TRBJ2-7; v_gene: TRBV11-2; d_gene: -; abundance: -; CDR3nt: TGTGCCAGCAGCTTAGGGGCCTCCTCCGAATACGAGCAGTACTTC; CDR3aa: CASSLGASSEYEQYF
j_gene: TRBJ2-1; v_gene: TRBV11-2; d_gene: TRBD2; abundance: -; CDR3nt: TGTGCCAGCAGCTTAAGGCGGGGGGGCCGATTGTACGATGAGCAGTTCTTC; CDR3aa: CASSLRRGGRLYDEQFF
j_gene: TRBJ2-1; v_gene: TRBV6-1; d_gene: TRBD2; abundance: -; CDR3nt: TGTGCCAGCAGGGCCGGGACTACCCAAGATGAGCAGTTCTTC; CDR3aa: CASRAGTTQDEQFF
j_gene: TRBJ2-2; v_gene: TRBV6-5; d_gene: -; abundance: -; CDR3nt: TGTGCCAGCTCCCCAGGAGGGGGCGGGGAGCTGTTTTTT; CDR3aa: CASSPGGGGELFF
j_gene: TRBJ1-1; v_gene: TRBV19; d_gene: -; abundance: once; CDR3nt: TGTGCCAGTAGTATGGGAAGGGGGACTGAAGCTTTCTTT; CDR3aa: CASSMGRGTEAFF
j_gene: TRBJ1-1; v_gene: TRBV5-1; d_gene: TRBD1; abundance: few; CDR3nt: TGCGCCAGCAGCTTGGTAGGGACAGACACTGAAGCTTTCTTT; CDR3aa: CASSLVGTDTEAFF
j_gene: TRBJ1-1; v_gene: TRBV2; d_gene: -; abundance: -; CDR3nt: TGTGCCAGCAGTCCAAGAATGAACACTGAAGCTTTCTTT; CDR3aa: CASSPRMNTEAFF
j_gene: TRBJ2-6; v_gene: TRBV4-2; d_gene: -; abundance: -; CDR3nt: TGTGCCAGCAGCCAAGAAGGGGGCTCTGGGGCCAACGTCCTGACTTTC; CDR3aa: CASSQEGGSGANVLTF
j_gene: TRBJ2-7; v_gene: TRBV4-3; d_gene: -; abundance: -; CDR3nt: TGCGCCAGCAGCCAAGATCCGGCCAGCTCCTACGAGCAGTACTTC; CDR3aa: CASSQDPASSYEQYF
j_gene: TRBJ1-4; v_gene: TRBV19; d_gene: -; abundance: -; CDR3nt: TGTGCCAGTAGTATGAATTCTAATGAAAAACTGTTTTTT; CDR3aa: CASSMNSNEKLFF
j_gene: TRBJ1-4; v_gene: TRBV18; d_gene: -; abundance: -; CDR3nt: TGTGCCAGCTCACCAAGACAGGAAAGGGGTGAAAAACTGTTTTTT; CDR3aa: CASSPRQERGEKLFF
j_gene: TRBJ2-5; v_gene: TRBV9; d_gene: -; abundance: -; CDR3nt: TGTGCCAGCAGCGTACTCGGAGGAGGGGCTTCTGAGACCCAGTACTTC; CDR3aa: CASSVLGGGASETQYF
j_gene: TRBJ1-4; v_gene: TRBV9; d_gene: -; abundance: -; CDR3nt: TGTGCCAGCAGCGCGGATGAGGAATCTAATGAAAAACTGTTTTTT; CDR3aa: CASSADEESNEKLFF
j_gene: TRBJ2-1; v_gene: TRBV7-3; d_gene: TRBD2; abundance: -; CDR3nt: TGTGCCAGCAGCTCTAGCGGGTACTACAATGAGCAGTTCTTC; CDR3aa: CASSSSGYYNEQFF
j_gene: TRBJ2-3; v_gene: TRBV6-6; d_gene: TRBD2; abundance: -; CDR3nt: TGTGCCAGCAGTTGGCTAGCGGGGGAAGATACGCAGTATTTT; CDR3aa: CASSWLAGEDTQYF
j_gene: TRBJ1-1; v_gene: TRBV5-1; d_gene: TRBD1; abundance: -; CDR3nt: TGCGCCAGCAGCTTGATCGCAGGGGGGTCCACTGAAGCTTTCTTT; CDR3aa: CASSLIAGGSTEAFF
j_gene: TRBJ2-2; v_gene: TRBV7-8; d_gene: TRBD2; abundance: -; CDR3nt: TGTGCCAGCATTCCTCGGGCGGGGGGGCCGGACGGGGAGCTGTTTTTT; CDR3aa: CASIPRAGGPDGELFF
j_gene: TRBJ1-5; v_gene: TRBV5-1; d_gene: -; abundance: -; CDR3nt: TGCGCCAGCAGCGCCGGGCAGGGAAACAATCAGCCCCAGCATTTT; CDR3aa: CASSAGQGNNQPQHF
j_gene: TRBJ2-7; v_gene: TRBV6-5; d_gene: -; abundance: few; CDR3nt: TGTGCCAGCAGTTACTACGGCGTCTCCTACGAGCAGTACTTC; CDR3aa: CASSYYGVSYEQYF
j_gene: TRBJ2-4; v_gene: TRBV27; d_gene: -; abundance: once; CDR3nt: TGTGCCAGCAGTCGGAATACAGTAGCCAAAAACATTCAGTACTTC; CDR3aa: CASSRNTVAKNIQYF
j_gene: TRBJ2-2; v_gene: TRBV30; d_gene: -; abundance: -; CDR3nt: TGTGCCTGGAGTGTTCGGGACGCCGGGGAGCTGTTTTTT; CDR3aa: CAWSVRDAGELFF
j_gene: TRBJ2-6; v_gene: TRBV23-1; d_gene: -; abundance: -; CDR3nt: TGCGCCAGCAGTCAGTTTGGCAGGCGAAACTCTGGGGCCAACGTCCTGACTTTC; CDR3aa: CASSQFGRRNSGANVLTF
j_gene: TRBJ1-1; v_gene: TRBV6-6; d_gene: TRBD1; abundance: -; CDR3nt: TGTGCCAGCAGACAGGGGGTGCGGAACACTGAAGCTTTCTTT; CDR3aa: CASRQGVRNTEAFF
j_gene: TRBJ2-5; v_gene: TRBV2; d_gene: TRBD2; abundance: -; CDR3nt: TGTGCCAGCAGTGGTAGCGGGGGGGAGCAAGAGACCCAGTACTTC; CDR3aa: CASSGSGGEQETQYF
j_gene: TRBJ2-5; v_gene: TRBV2; d_gene: -; abundance: -; CDR3nt: TGTGCCAGCGGCGGTAAGGTAGGAGGAGAGACCCAGTACTTC; CDR3aa: CASGGKVGGETQYF
j_gene: TRBJ2-5; v_gene: TRBV30; d_gene: -; abundance: once; CDR3nt: TGTGCCTGGAGTGTTTTAGTAGGGGTCGGGGAGACCCAGTACTTC; CDR3aa: CAWSVLVGVGETQYF
j_gene: TRBJ1-5; v_gene: TRBV15; d_gene: -; abundance: -; CDR3nt: TGTGCCACCAGCAGAGGGGACCTCAATCAGCCCCAGCATTTT; CDR3aa: CATSRGDLNQPQHF
j_gene: TRBJ1-5; v_gene: TRBV19; d_gene: -; abundance: -; CDR3nt: TGTGCCAGTAGTCGGGGGGGGGCTGGTAATCAGCCCCAGCATTTT; CDR3aa: CASSRGGAGNQPQHF
j_gene: TRBJ1-3; v_gene: TRBV7-2; d_gene: -; abundance: -; CDR3nt: TGTGCCAGCAGCCCCAACCTCTCTGGAAACACCATATATTTT; CDR3aa: CASSPNLSGNTIYF
j_gene: TRBJ2-2; v_gene: TRBV6-4; d_gene: TRBD2; abundance: -; CDR3nt: TGTGCCAGCAGGCGACTAGCGGGAGCCGGGGAGCTGTTTTTT; CDR3aa: CASRRLAGAGELFF
j_gene: TRBJ1-1; v_gene: TRBV30; d_gene: TRBD1; abundance: few; CDR3nt: TGTGCCTTTTCGAGGGGGCAGGGCACTGAAGCTTTCTTT; CDR3aa: CAFSRGQGTEAFF
j_gene: TRBJ1-1; v_gene: TRBV6-1; d_gene: TRBD1; abundance: -; CDR3nt: TGTGCCAGCAGTGAAATAGACTGGGACAGCATGAACACTGAAGCTTTCTTT; CDR3aa: CASSEIDWDSMNTEAFF
j_gene: TRBJ2-5; v_gene: TRBV7-3; d_gene: -; abundance: once; CDR3nt: TGTGCCAGCAGCTTATCGCCAGGGGCCCAAGAGACCCAGTACTTC; CDR3aa: CASSLSPGAQETQYF
j_gene: TRBJ1-5; v_gene: TRBV7-6; d_gene: TRBD1; abundance: -; CDR3nt: TGTGCCAGCAGCTTACTACAGGGGACTTGGGGCAATCAGCCCCAGCATTTT; CDR3aa: CASSLLQGTWGNQPQHF
j_gene: TRBJ2-5; v_gene: TRBV5-4; d_gene: -; abundance: -; CDR3nt: TGTGCCAGCAGCTCCAGACGGGGGCAGGGGTACGGAGAGACCCAGTACTTC; CDR3aa: CASSSRRGQGYGETQYF
j_gene: TRBJ1-1; v_gene: TRBV10-3; d_gene: -; abundance: -; CDR3nt: TGTGCCATCAGAAGACAGGATAATGAAGCTTTCTTT; CDR3aa: CAIRRQDNEAFF